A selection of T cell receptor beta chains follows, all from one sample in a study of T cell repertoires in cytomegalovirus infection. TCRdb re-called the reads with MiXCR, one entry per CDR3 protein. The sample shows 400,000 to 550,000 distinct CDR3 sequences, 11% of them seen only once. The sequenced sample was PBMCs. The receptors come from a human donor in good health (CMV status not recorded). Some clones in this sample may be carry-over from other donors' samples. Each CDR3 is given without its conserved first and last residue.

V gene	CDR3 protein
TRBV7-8	ASSLVEITRETQY
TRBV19	ASKSLLAAQETQY
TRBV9	ASSVGPLQPQH
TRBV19	ASSIFAGLQNYNEQF
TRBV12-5	ASGRGNQGTQY
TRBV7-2	ASSSVTWEQY
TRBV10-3	AISESGKKETQY
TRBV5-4	ASSFKAGNEQF
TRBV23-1	ASSRPHSYNEQF
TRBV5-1	ASSLEWGSGNTIY
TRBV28	ASRDGTGRSNQPQH
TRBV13	ASSPGLAGGELF
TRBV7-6	ASSAGLGQGASQSRTQY
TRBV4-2	ASSQVTSGYMGSYNEQF
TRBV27	ASSLASGAQF
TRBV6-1	ASSEAISGITYNEQF
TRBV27	ASSLALQGACHEQY
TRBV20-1	SASEGRSNQPQH
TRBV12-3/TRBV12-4	ASSPQGGIFSYNEQF
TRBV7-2	ASRLVAGGQETQY
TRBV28	ASSPSLRLYNEQF
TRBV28	ASSFFRDPNQPQH
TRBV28	ASSSGQGTSNQPQH
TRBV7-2	AIASLRSYT
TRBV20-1	SAPRDSNTDTQY
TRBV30	AWSVRAGRYTEAF
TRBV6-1	ASSVLYREQF
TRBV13	ASSFSQYRETGELF
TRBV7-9	AGDAGASNTDTQY
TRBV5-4	ASRSGANTGELF